This section outlines one T cell receptor (beta chain) sequence together with its context. TCR sequencing used cDNA made by reverse transcription of extracted RNA. Method: immunoSEQ multiplex PCR; TCRdb's copy keeps in-frame clones and lacks some. The sample yields 190,000 or so clones, about three fifths seen once. The V gene lost 6 bases and the J gene lost 4 bases, with 9 bases spanning the gap. This CDR3 has 11 residues. CDR1 is SQVTM, CDR2 ANQGSEA, per germline. The sample belongs to a study of CD8+ T cells in alopecia areata. The wider study: Patients in the treated group were given tofacitinib by mouth, 5 to 10 mg twice a day.

The treatment here: oral pan-JAK inhibitor, 5-10 mg twice daily. T lymphocytes (CD4+ and CD8+) were sorted from PBMCs. The sequence came from a human donor with alopecia areata. This chain joins TRBV29-1 and TRBJ1-2; tentative D call: TRBD1 (5 bases). This specimen consisted of CD8+ T cells sorted from blood, obtained at week 24, from a patient treated with tofacitinib. Here the CDR3 DNA reads TGCAGCGTACGGGACGGCTATGGCTACACCTTC. This gives the protein CSVRDGYGYTF.